The source of this T cell receptor (beta chain) is a study of chemoradiotherapy in HPV16-positive cancers. V dropped 7 bases and J dropped 3 bases, with 16 bases sitting between them. This CDR3 comprises 14 residues. Germline V gene data show CDR1 as MNHNS and CDR2 as SASEGT. The table came from immunoSEQ multiplex PCR; TCRdb's copy has only in-frame clones and leaves some out. Here the sample spans approximately 6,200 clones, about 90% being singletons. The material was blood, obtained from a patient who underwent chemoradiotherapy. This rearrangement joins TRBV6-1 to TRBJ2-7; no clear D gene. This clonotype originated in a human donor with HPV-associated anogenital cancer. In DNA form, the CDR3 reads TGTGCCAGCATCCTCTCCGGCACCCTCTACGAGCAGTACTTC. Residues: CASILSGTLYEQYF.